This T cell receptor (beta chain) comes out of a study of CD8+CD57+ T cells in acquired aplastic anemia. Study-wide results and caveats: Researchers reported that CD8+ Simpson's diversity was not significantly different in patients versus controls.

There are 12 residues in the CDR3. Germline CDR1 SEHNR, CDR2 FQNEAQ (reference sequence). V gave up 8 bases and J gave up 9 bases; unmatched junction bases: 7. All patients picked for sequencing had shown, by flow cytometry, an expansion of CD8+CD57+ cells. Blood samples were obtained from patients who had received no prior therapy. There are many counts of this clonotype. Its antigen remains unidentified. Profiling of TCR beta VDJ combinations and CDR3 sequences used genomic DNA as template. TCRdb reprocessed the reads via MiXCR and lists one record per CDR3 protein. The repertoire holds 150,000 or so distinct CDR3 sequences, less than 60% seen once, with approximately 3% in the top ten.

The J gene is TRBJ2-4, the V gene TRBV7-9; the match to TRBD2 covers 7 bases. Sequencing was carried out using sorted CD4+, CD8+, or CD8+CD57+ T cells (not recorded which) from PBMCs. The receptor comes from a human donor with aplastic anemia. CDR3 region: CASGGGVGIQYF. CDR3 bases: TGTGCCAGCGGGGGGGGGGTTGGCATTCAGTACTTC.